The present T cell receptor beta chain was sequenced within a study of human T cells and chemical hapten exposure. Study overall: Variation in per-sample TCR yields came mainly from small pooled library volume differences. The study's findings and limits: Sensitization with DPC brought no change to TCRs above 1 in 1000 in frequency.

The table lists this clonotype with many counts. Its target is unknown. The CDR3 length is 16 residues. With 5 bases clipped from V and 4 bases from J, the junction kept 14 bases outside the gene matches. Germline assignment: CDR1 SGHVS and CDR2 FNYEAQ. Unfractionated whole blood was the source of the extracted total RNA. It was the library that attached unique molecular identifiers to individual cDNA molecules. Original data processing: Individual samples carried between roughly 23,224 and 750,000 TCRs, with 85,000 to 100,000 as the median. TCRdb fed the 5' RACE reads into MiXCR, producing one record per CDR3 protein. The V and J calls were not made by the authors but by TCRdb's processing. This table has approximately 140,000 distinct CDR3 sequences, around 4.1% appearing once.

The receptor was isolated from a female donor in good health. V usage is TRBV7-6 and J usage is TRBJ2-7; 7 bases align to TRBD1. The CDR3 sequence is CASSIGTEGTLYEQYF. CDR3 sequence (DNA): TGTGCCAGCAGCATAGGGACAGAGGGCACCCTATACGAGCAGTACTTC.